This T cell receptor beta chain was captured in a study of blood T cells in healthy people across ages. For the second PCR, which ran for about 7 to 12 cycles, a sample-barcoded 5' primer and a J-beta primer mix were used. Each CDR3 protein gets one entry after TCRdb re-called the 5' RACE reads with MiXCR. This sample has roughly 560,000 distinct CDR3 sequences, with more than 20% found just once. Trimming cost V 4 bases and J 3 bases, with 10 bases left between them. Germline CDR1 reads DFQATT; CDR2 reads SNEGSKA (reference sequence). This CDR3 contains 13 residues. The donors, all healthy, were Caucasians living in Russia, aged about 6 to 95. The sample was also reused in another study, on T cells of mothers and their children. This second study says: T cell clones that were persistent and microchimeric went undetected.

This TCR was recovered from a boy aged 5-17 years in good health. Material: blood. This rearrangement joins TRBV20-1 to TRBJ1-5, with a possible D match to TRBD1 (6 bases). This CDR3 reads CSANRADNQPQHF. The CDR3 DNA reads TGCAGTGCTAACAGGGCGGACAATCAGCCCCAGCATTTT.